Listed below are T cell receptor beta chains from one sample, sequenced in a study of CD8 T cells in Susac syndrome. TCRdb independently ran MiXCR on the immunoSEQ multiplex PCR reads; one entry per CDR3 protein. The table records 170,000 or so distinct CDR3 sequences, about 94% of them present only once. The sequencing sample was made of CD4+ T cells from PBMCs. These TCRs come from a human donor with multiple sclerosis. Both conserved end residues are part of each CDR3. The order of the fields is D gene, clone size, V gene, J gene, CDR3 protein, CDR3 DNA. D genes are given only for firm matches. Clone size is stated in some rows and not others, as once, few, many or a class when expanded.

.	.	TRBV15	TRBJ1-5	CATRGFGDQPQHF	TGTGCCACCAGGGGTTTCGGGGATCAGCCCCAGCATTTT
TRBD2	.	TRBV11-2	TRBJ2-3	CASSAPSGGFTDTQYF	TGTGCCAGCAGCGCCCCTAGCGGGGGGTTCACAGATACGCAGTATTTT
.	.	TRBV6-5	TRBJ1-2	CASSYSGTHYRYTF	TGTGCCAGCAGTTACTCGGGGACCCATTATCGCTACACCTTC
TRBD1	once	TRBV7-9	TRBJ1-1	CASSAPGQNPGGAFF	TGTGCCAGCAGCGCACCGGGACAGAACCCAGGTGGTGCTTTCTTT
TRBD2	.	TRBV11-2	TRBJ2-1	CASSLNAGGYNEQFF	TGTGCCAGCAGCTTGAATGCGGGAGGATACAATGAGCAGTTCTTC
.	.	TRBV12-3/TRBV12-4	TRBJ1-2	CASSPQTLGGPGYTF	TGTGCCAGCAGTCCCCAGACCCTCGGGGGACCTGGCTACACCTTC
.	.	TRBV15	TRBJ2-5	CATRQRGIRQETQYF	TGTGCTACTCGACAGAGGGGGATTCGGCAAGAGACCCAGTACTTC
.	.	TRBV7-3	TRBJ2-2	CASSPQESNTGELFF	TGTGCCAGCAGCCCCCAGGAGTCGAACACCGGGGAGCTGTTTTTT
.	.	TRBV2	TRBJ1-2	CASSLAGTGYGYTF	TGTGCCAGCAGTCTGGCGGGGACGGGCTATGGCTACACCTTC
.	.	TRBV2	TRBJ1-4	CASSDFGVFTNEKLFF	TGTGCCAGCAGTGATTTCGGGGTTTTCACTAATGAAAAACTGTTTTTT
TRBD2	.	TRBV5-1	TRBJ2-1	CASSFRGEVDEQFF	TGCGCCAGCAGCTTCCGGGGGGAGGTCGATGAGCAGTTCTTC
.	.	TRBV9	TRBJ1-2	CASSVGQGRSYTF	TGTGCCAGCAGCGTCGGGCAGGGAAGGAGCTACACCTTC
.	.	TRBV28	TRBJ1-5	CASSPSDRSNQPQHF	TGTGCCAGCAGTCCGTCGGACCGTAGCAATCAGCCCCAGCATTTT
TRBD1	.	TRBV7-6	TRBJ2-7	CASSTGTGHSYEQYF	TGTGCCAGCAGCACCGGGACAGGGCACTCCTACGAGCAGTACTTC
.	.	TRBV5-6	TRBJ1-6	CASSLRGGSPLHF	TGTGCCAGCAGCCTCAGGGGAGGCTCACCCCTCCACTTT
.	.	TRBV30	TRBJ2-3	CAWSGGVDTQYF	TGTGCCTGGAGTGGAGGGGTAGATACGCAGTATTTT
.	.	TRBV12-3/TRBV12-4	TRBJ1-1	CASSLYLNTEAFF	TGTGCCAGCAGTTTATACCTGAACACTGAAGCTTTCTTT
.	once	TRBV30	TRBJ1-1	CAWGQSNTEAFF	TGTGCCTGGGGACAGTCGAACACTGAAGCTTTCTTT
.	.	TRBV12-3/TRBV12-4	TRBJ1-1	CASSQSHEAFF	TGTGCCAGCAGTCAGTCACATGAAGCTTTCTTT
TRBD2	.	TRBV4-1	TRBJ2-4	CASSPGLAGGLAKNIQYF	TGCGCCAGCAGCCCCGGACTAGCGGGGGGCCTAGCCAAAAACATTCAGTACTTC
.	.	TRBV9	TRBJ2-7	CASSVGVKDEQYF	TGTGCCAGCAGCGTAGGCGTCAAGGACGAGCAGTACTTC
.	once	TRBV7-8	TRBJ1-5	CASSSAPINQPQHF	TGTGCCAGCAGCTCCGCCCCCATCAATCAGCCCCAGCATTTT
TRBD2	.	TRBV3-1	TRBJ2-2	CASSPRTSIYGELFF	TGTGCCAGCAGCCCCAGGACTAGCATATACGGGGAGCTGTTTTTT
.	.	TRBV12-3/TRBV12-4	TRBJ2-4	CASSDQTGFGNIQYF	TGTGCCAGCAGTGATCAAACAGGGTTCGGAAACATTCAGTACTTC
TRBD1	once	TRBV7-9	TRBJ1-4	CASSPQGAGNEKLFF	TGTGCCAGCAGCCCCCAGGGGGCTGGTAATGAAAAACTGTTTTTT
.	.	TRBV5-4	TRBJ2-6	CASSLRRDSLSGANVLTF	TGTGCCAGCAGCCTTCGGAGGGATTCCCTCTCTGGGGCCAACGTCCTGACTTTC
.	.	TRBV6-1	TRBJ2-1	CASSTPNSGTNNEQFF	TGTGCCAGCAGCACACCAAACTCCGGGACCAACAATGAGCAGTTCTTC
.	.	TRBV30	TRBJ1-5	CAWTWRGSYQPQHF	TGTGCCTGGACCTGGCGAGGTTCGTATCAGCCCCAGCATTTT
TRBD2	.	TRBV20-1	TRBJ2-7	CSAPLSGRNEQYF	TGCAGTGCCCCGTTAAGCGGGAGGAACGAGCAGTACTTC
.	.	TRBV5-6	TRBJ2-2	CASSRVDTGELFF	TGTGCCAGCAGCCGGGTGGACACCGGGGAGCTGTTTTTT
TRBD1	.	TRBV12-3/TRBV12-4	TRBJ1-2	CASSLGQPIGGNYGYTF	TGTGCCAGCAGCCTGGGACAGCCGATAGGGGGTAACTATGGCTACACCTTC
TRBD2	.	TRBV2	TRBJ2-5	CASGGVFRETQYF	TGTGCCAGCGGGGGGGTGTTCCGCGAGACCCAGTACTTC
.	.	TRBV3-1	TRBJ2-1	CASSPGLGKNEQFF	TGTGCCAGCAGCCCGGGGCTAGGAAAGAATGAGCAGTTCTTC
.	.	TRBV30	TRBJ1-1	CAWQLYGNTEAFF	TGTGCCTGGCAGTTATATGGGAACACTGAAGCTTTCTTT
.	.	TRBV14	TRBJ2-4	CASSQANIQYF	TGTGCCAGCAGCCAAGCTAACATTCAGTACTTC
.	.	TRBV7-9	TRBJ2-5	CASSLNGGPQETQYF	TGTGCCAGCAGCTTAAACGGTGGCCCCCAAGAGACCCAGTACTTC
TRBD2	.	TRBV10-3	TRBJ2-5	CAISETSGGGIQETQYF	TGTGCCATCAGTGAGACTAGCGGGGGTGGAATTCAAGAGACCCAGTACTTC